This TCR beta chain comes out of a study of blood T cell dynamics during melanoma immunotherapy. Stated time point: week 3, after first cycle of checkpoint inhibitor. CDR3 length: 13 amino acids. The V and J ends lost 6 bases and 3 bases respectively, with 9 bases between them. CDR1 and CDR2 from the germline V gene are KGHSH and LQKENI. TCRdb's table, derived via immunoSEQ multiplex PCR, lists solely in-frame clones and lacks some. The table shows about 4,900 clones, with about nine tenths occurring only once. The chain links TRBV18 to TRBJ1-5; D uncertain. The clonotype was recovered from a human donor with melanoma. The sample in question was blood, obtained from a patient treated with checkpoint blockade. CDR3 nucleotides: TGTGCCAGCTCGTCCGTTGACAATCAGCCCCAGCATTTT. It encodes CASSSVDNQPQHF.